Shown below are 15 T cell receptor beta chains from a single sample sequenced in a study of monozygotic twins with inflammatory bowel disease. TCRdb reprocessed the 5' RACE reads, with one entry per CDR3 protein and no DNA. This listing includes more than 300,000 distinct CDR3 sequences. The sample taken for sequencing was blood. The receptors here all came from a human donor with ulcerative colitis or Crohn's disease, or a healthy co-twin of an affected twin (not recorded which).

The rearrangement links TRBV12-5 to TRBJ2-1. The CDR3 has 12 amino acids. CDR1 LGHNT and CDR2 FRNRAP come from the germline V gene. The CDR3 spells CASGLEYNEQIF.

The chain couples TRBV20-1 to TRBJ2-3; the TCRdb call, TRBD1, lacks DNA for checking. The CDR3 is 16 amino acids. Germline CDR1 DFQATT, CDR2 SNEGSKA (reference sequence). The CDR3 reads CSARSGQPAGTDTQYF.

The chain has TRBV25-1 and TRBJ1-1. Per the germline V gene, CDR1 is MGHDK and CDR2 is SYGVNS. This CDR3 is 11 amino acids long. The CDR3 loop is CASSEYNSAFF.

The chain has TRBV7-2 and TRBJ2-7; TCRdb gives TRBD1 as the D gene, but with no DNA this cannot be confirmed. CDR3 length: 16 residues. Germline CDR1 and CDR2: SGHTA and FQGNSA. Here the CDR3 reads CASSLGDRVRTYEQYF.

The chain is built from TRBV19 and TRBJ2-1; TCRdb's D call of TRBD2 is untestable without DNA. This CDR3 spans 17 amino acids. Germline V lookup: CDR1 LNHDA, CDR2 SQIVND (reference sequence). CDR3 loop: CASIQGSGGSSYNEQFF.

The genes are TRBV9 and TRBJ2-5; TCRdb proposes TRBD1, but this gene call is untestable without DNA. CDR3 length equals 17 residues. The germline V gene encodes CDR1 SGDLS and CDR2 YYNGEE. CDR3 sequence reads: CASSARLQPGAQETQYF.

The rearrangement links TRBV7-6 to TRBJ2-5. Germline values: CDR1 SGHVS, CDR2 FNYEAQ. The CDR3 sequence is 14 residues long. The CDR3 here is CASSLKANQETQYF. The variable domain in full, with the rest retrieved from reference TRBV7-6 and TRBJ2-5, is GAGVSQSPRYKVTKRGQDVALRCDPISGHVSLYWYRQALGQGPEFLTYFNYEAQQDKSGLPNDRFSAERPEGSISTLTIQRTEQRDSAMYRCASSLKANQETQYFGPGTRLLVL.

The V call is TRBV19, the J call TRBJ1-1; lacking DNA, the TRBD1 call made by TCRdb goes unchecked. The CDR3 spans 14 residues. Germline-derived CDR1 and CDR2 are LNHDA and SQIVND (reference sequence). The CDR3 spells CASSIRTGGTEAFF.

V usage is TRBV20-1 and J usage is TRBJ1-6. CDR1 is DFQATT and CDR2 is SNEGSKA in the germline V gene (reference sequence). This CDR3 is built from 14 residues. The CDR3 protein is CSVRIGGLNSPLHF.

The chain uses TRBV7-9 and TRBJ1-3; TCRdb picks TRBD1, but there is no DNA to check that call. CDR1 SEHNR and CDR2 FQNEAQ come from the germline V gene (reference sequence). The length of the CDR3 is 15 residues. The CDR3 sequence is CASSPQDRTGNTIYF.

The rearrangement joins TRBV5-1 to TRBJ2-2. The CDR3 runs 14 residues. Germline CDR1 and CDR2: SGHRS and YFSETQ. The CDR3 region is CASSFAPNTGELFF.

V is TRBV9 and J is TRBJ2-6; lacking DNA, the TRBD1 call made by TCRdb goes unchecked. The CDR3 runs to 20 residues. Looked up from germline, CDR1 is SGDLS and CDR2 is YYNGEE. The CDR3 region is CASSGRQAGHLVSGANVLTF.

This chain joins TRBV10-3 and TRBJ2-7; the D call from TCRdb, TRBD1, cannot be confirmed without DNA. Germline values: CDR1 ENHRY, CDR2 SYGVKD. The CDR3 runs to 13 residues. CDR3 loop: CAISRDSFYEQYF.

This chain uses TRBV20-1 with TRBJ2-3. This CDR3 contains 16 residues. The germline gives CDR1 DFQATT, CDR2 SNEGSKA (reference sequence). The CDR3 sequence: CSARDLLVYSTDTQYF.

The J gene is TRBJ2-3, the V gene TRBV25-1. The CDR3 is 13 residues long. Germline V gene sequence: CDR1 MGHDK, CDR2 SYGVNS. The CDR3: CASERPSTDTQYF.